The 26 T cell receptor beta chains below were found in one sample sequenced in a study of blood T cells in healthy people across ages (dated by TCRdb to 2015 to 2017). Libraries were prepared through 5' RACE. Reads for this sample came from an Illumina HiSeq 2500. The second PCR ran for about 6 to 12 cycles and used a J-beta primer mix along with a sample-barcoded 5' primer. The raw public reads went through TCRdb reprocessing: fastp at Q25, MiXCR clone calling, in-frame beta chains kept. Every distinct CDR3 protein forms one entry, paired with its most common genes and DNA. The sample contains roughly 800,000 distinct CDR3 sequences, more than 20% of them found a single time. Roughly a tenth of the sample lies in the top ten. The same data also went into a second study, on T cells of mothers and their children.

The sample comprised blood. The receptors stem from a boy younger than 18 in good health.

Comment on this clonotype: A junction end diverges from the germline sequence, so it may reflect a read error. CDR3 coding DNA: TGCAGTGCTGGGGGCTCGAGCTTC. It encodes CSAGGSSF. V is TRBV20-1 and J is TRBJ2-5; perhaps TRBD1 as D (6 bases). Germline V gene lookup returns CDR1 DFQATT and CDR2 SNEGSKA (reference sequence). The CDR3 has 8 amino acids.

The V call is TRBV3-1, the J call TRBJ2-1, with 14 positions matching TRBD2. The germline gives CDR1 LGHDT, CDR2 YNNKEL (reference sequence). V lost 5 bases and J lost 4; bases outside the gene matches: 19. This CDR3 is 21 amino acids long. The CDR3 sequence is CASSTRGTSGSRGRGYNEQFF. The CDR3 coding sequence is TGTGCCAGCAGCACGCGAGGGACTAGCGGGAGTCGCGGGCGGGGATACAATGAGCAGTTCTTC.

The chain carries TRBV5-1 and TRBJ2-5; maybe TRBD1 (6 bases). The germline V gene encodes CDR1 SGHRS and CDR2 YFSETQ. Trimming stripped 4 bases from V and 3 bases from J, with 13 bases between. The CDR3 totals 14 residues. The CDR3 nucleotides are TGCGCCAGCAGCCGAGAGGACAGCGAAGAGACCCAGTACTTC. Translated: CASSREDSEETQYF.

This clonotype was seen more than once but under ten times. V usage is TRBV12-3 or TRBV12-4 and J usage is TRBJ2-2; D call uncertain. There are 12 residues in the CDR3. Trimming cost V 4 bases and J 7 bases, with 7 bases left between them. CDR3 region: CASSSNDGELFF. The CDR3 bases are TGTGCCAGCAGTTCCAACGACGGGGAGCTGTTTTTT.

A few counts support this clonotype. The chain recombines TRBV12-5 with TRBJ2-7; D might be TRBD1 (5 bases). This CDR3 contains 13 residues. Germline V gene data show CDR1 as LGHNT and CDR2 as FRNRAP. Trimming removed 0 bases at V and 2 bases at J, with 5 bases between. CDR3 sequence: CASGLVRAYEQYF. The CDR3 DNA is TGTGCTAGTGGTTTGGTCAGGGCCTACGAGCAGTACTTC.

This clonotype came up a few times. The chain uses TRBV13 and TRBJ2-7; TRBD2 matches at 7 bases. This CDR3 contains 16 residues. Germline V gene lookup returns CDR1 PRHDT and CDR2 FYEKMQ (reference sequence). After removal of 2 bases from V and 3 bases from J, the junction contained 10 bases not matched to a gene. The CDR3 sequence: CASSLWVGGGVYEQYF. The CDR3 coding sequence is TGTGCCAGCAGCTTATGGGTAGGTGGGGGGGTCTACGAGCAGTACTTC.

This rearrangement joins TRBV6-2 or TRBV6-3 to TRBJ2-5; 11 bases line up with TRBD1. The end of the DNA is better explained by TRBJ2-1, so the J call may be wrong. The CDR3 spans 15 residues. Germline V gene lookup returns CDR1 MNHEY and CDR2 SVGEGT. The CDR3 region has the DNA TGTGCCAGCAGTCGGCTGGACAGGGGGCAGCCTGAGCAGTTCTTC. This gives the protein CASSRLDRGQPEQFF.

There are a few counts of this clonotype. One end of the junction varies from germline; a read error may be responsible. The chain uses TRBV19 and TRBJ2-5; D might be TRBD2 (6 bases). The CDR3 totals 14 residues. Germline V lookup: CDR1 LNHDA, CDR2 SQIVND (reference sequence). The DNA for the CDR3 is TGTGCCAGTTTGGATAGCGGAGACCAAGAAACCCAGTACTTC. Translation gives CASLDSGDQETQYF.

The chain combines TRBV6-2 or TRBV6-3 with TRBJ2-1; 7 bases are a match to TRBD1. This CDR3 is 12 amino acids long. The trim removed 2 bases at V and 9 bases at J, leaving 1 base unmatched. Germline V gives CDR1 MNHEY, CDR2 SVGEGT. As DNA, the CDR3 is TGTGCCAGCAGTTACACAGGGGCTGAGCAGTTCTTC. Its protein is CASSYTGAEQFF.

The chain is built from TRBV29-1 and TRBJ2-3, with TRBD2 matching 7 bases. Trimming took 5 bases from V and 2 from J; bases not matched to a gene: 10. From germline, CDR1 is SQVTM and CDR2 ANQGSEA. CDR3 length: 15 amino acids. For the CDR3, the DNA is TGCAGCGTTAAATCCATCGGGGACTACACAGATACGCAGTATTTT. It translates to CSVKSIGDYTDTQYF.

The rearrangement uses TRBV5-1 and TRBJ1-2, with D maybe TRBD1 (6 bases). The CDR3 consists of 12 residues. Looked up from germline, CDR1 is SGHRS and CDR2 is YFSETQ. V was trimmed by 9 bases and J by 5 bases, leaving 14 bases between them. The DNA for the CDR3 is TGCGCCACCTCGACAGGTGATTATGGCTACACCTTC. This codes for CATSTGDYGYTF.

The gene calls are TRBV4-3 and TRBJ2-2, with no clear D. CDR1 is LGHNA, CDR2 YSLEER, per germline. CDR3 size: 16 residues. V lost 0 bases and J 1 base, leaving 9 bases between the germline ends. The CDR3 DNA follows: TGCGCCAGCAGCCAAGACCGACTCCTGAACACCGGGGAGCTGTTTTTT. This translates into CASSQDRLLNTGELFF.

This clonotype showed up just a few times. The chain joins TRBV3-1 to TRBJ2-2, with TRBD1 identical over 7 bases. Germline values: CDR1 LGHDT, CDR2 YNNKEL (reference sequence). CDR3 size: 17 residues. The J segment lost 4 bases and the V segment lost 1 base, leaving 9 bases of the junction unmatched. The CDR3, as DNA: TGTGCCAGCAGCCAAGTAGGACAGGCTCAATTCACCGGGGAGCTGTTTTTT. Residues: CASSQVGQAQFTGELFF.

The table lists this clonotype with a few counts. This chain links TRBV4-3 with TRBJ1-2; D is undetermined. The CDR3 is 14 amino acids. V shed 3 bases and J shed 4 bases, with 12 bases lying between them. The germline V gene has CDR1 LGHNA and CDR2 YSLEER. CDR3 nucleotides: TGCGCCAGCAGCCAGGCGTCCTTCACCTATGGCTACACCTTC. It yields the protein CASSQASFTYGYTF.

The chain links TRBV4-3 to TRBJ2-1; D is unclear. Trimming shortened V by 2 bases and J by 5 bases, and 7 bases separated the two germline ends. The CDR3 sequence is 13 residues long. Germline V gene sequence: CDR1 LGHNA, CDR2 YSLEER. The CDR3 DNA is TGCGCCAGCAGCCAACATCTAGACAATGAGCAGTTCTTC. Encoded protein: CASSQHLDNEQFF.

This clonotype was recorded a few times. The V gene is TRBV4-2, the J gene TRBJ1-2, with unresolved D. CDR3 length equals 13 residues. Germline-derived CDR1 and CDR2 are LGHNA and YNFKEQ. V dropped 1 base and J dropped 14 bases, with 17 bases sitting between them. The CDR3 loop is CASSQVTDRSGTF. The DNA for the CDR3 is TGTGCCAGCAGCCAAGTAACGGACCGTTCGGGTACCTTC.

The genes are TRBV12-3 or TRBV12-4 and TRBJ2-1, with 8 nucleotides matching TRBD2. J gave up 3 bases and V 2 bases, and 3 bases lay outside the gene matches. The CDR3 totals 15 residues. CDR3 sequence: CASSLKTSVYNEQFF. In nucleotides, the CDR3 is TGTGCCAGCAGTTTAAAGACTAGCGTCTACAATGAGCAGTTCTTC.

This clonotype was observed a handful of times. The V call is TRBV28, the J call TRBJ2-5; 9 bases are a match to TRBD1. TRBJ2-7 matches the DNA end more closely, so the J call is doubtful. Per the germline V gene, CDR1 is MDHEN and CDR2 is SYDVKM. CDR3 length equals 18 residues. In DNA, the CDR3 is TGTGCCAGCAGTTTTCGACGTACCCCGGGACAGGGAGCCTACGAGCAGTACTTC. This encodes CASSFRRTPGQGAYEQYF.

This clonotype appeared a few times. V usage is TRBV27 and J usage is TRBJ2-5; 7 bases are a match to TRBD1. From germline, CDR1 is MNHEY and CDR2 SMNVEV (reference sequence). The CDR3 has 16 residues. Trimming at V came to 2 bases and at J to 2 bases, leaving 8 bases not matched to a gene. The CDR3 DNA reads as TGTGCCAGCAGTTTACAAAGTCCGGGACAGCAAGAGACCCAGTACTTC. Protein product: CASSLQSPGQQETQYF.

J is TRBJ2-5 and V is TRBV7-2; maybe TRBD2 (5 bases). This CDR3 has 11 amino acids. In germline, CDR1 is SGHTA, CDR2 FQGNSA. V lost 4 bases and J lost 10, with 10 bases in between. The CDR3 bases are TGTGCCAGCAGCTACGGGGTTGGCCAGTACTTC. Translated, it gives CASSYGVGQYF.

This rearrangement joins TRBV20-1 to TRBJ2-7, with 8 bases identical to TRBD2. Germline CDR1 DFQATT, CDR2 SNEGSKA (reference sequence). This CDR3 has 14 residues. The trim removed 3 bases at V and 5 bases at J, leaving 9 bases unmatched. This chain's CDR3 is CSARGLVDGHEQYF. The DNA of the CDR3 is TGCAGTGCTAGGGGACTAGTGGATGGCCACGAGCAGTACTTC.

For this clonotype: The junction shows a germline mismatch at one end, possibly a read error. V gene TRBV20-1 combines with J gene TRBJ2-2; D assignment may be TRBD1 or TRBD2 (5 bases each). Germline assignment: CDR1 DFQATT and CDR2 SNEGSKA (reference sequence). CDR3 size: 14 residues. CDR3 DNA sequence: TGCAGTGCTCCGGGACCTTTTGAGACCGGGGAGCTGTCTTTT. This translates into CSAPGPFETGELSF.

This clonotype was picked up a small number of times. The chain couples TRBV5-6 to TRBJ1-5; weak D call: TRBD1 (5 bases). The V gene lost 0 bases and the J gene lost 4 bases, with 11 bases spanning the gap. The CDR3 contains 15 residues. Per the germline V gene, CDR1 is SGHDT and CDR2 is YYEEEE. The CDR3 DNA is TGTGCCAGCAGCTTGGGGGCAGGGCCAAATCAGCCCCAGCATTTT. It translates to CASSLGAGPNQPQHF.

This clonotype turned up a few times. The chain links TRBV14 to TRBJ2-1; tentatively, D is TRBD1 or TRBD2 (5 bases each). The CDR3 consists of 17 residues. The germline gives CDR1 SGHDN, CDR2 FVKESK. Trimming pared 1 base from V and 8 bases from J, leaving 21 bases between. The CDR3 sequence is CASSQVVGTRPRDEQFF. The CDR3, as DNA: TGTGCCAGCAGCCAAGTTGTTGGGACCAGACCTCGGGATGAGCAGTTCTTC.

This chain joins TRBV2 and TRBJ2-1; D possibly corresponds to TRBD1 (5 bases). V lost 8 bases, J lost 5 bases, and 19 bases lay in between. Germline V gene sequence: CDR1 SNHLY, CDR2 FYNNEI. The CDR3 length is 15 residues. The CDR3 DNA reads as TGTGCCAGCGGATCTAGGGGTTTGGGGAACAATGAGCAGTTCTTC. Translation: CASGSRGLGNNEQFF.

The chain recombines TRBV4-3 with TRBJ2-7; 13 bases fit TRBD2. The germline V gene has CDR1 LGHNA and CDR2 YSLEER. The V segment lost 0 bases and the J segment 6 bases; nucleotides outside the gene matches: 5. The CDR3 spans 16 residues. In DNA form, the CDR3 reads TGCGCCAGCAGCCAAGACCGACTAGCGGGGGGTTCCGAGCAGTACTTC. Residues: CASSQDRLAGGSEQYF.